The 20 T cell receptor beta chains below come from one sample, sequenced in a study of T-cell reconstitution after alpha-beta-depleted transplantation in children. The library targeted TCRbeta and was prepared with unique molecular identifiers. TCRdb itself ran the PCR reads through MiXCR, one entry per CDR3 protein. The table includes 450,000 to 550,000 distinct CDR3 sequences, approximately 10% detected once. The starting material was PBMCs, mostly from graft donor cells, obtained 180 days after TCRalphabeta/CD19-depleted stem cell transplant. Receptor source: a female patient aged 2-9 years who had a stem cell transplant for aplastic anemia, so the T cells may come from the graft donor.

This clonotype has only a few counts. The rearrangement joins TRBV20-1 to TRBJ2-7; TRBD1 agrees at 10 bases. The V and J ends lost 6 bases and 3 bases, in that order; junction bases with no gene match: 8. The CDR3 runs to 14 residues. Germline assignment: CDR1 DFQATT and CDR2 SNEGSKA (reference sequence). The CDR3 reads CSAKTGTGDYEQYF. For the CDR3, the DNA is TGCAGTGCCAAAACCGGGACAGGGGACTACGAGCAGTACTTC.

This clonotype has only a few counts. The chain has TRBV15 and TRBJ2-7, with a possible D match to TRBD2 (5 bases). From germline, CDR1 is LNHNV and CDR2 YYDKDF (reference sequence). The CDR3 spans 12 residues. The ends were cut back, 6 bases at V and 5 bases at J, with 11 bases in the middle. The CDR3 DNA follows: TGTGCCACCAGTTCGGGGTACCACGAGCAGTACTTC. Amino acids: CATSSGYHEQYF.

This clonotype was counted ten times or more. The chain carries TRBV12-3 or TRBV12-4 and TRBJ2-1, with 7 bases lining up with TRBD1. Unmatched junction bases numbered 10, after V lost 3 bases and J lost 8 bases. The CDR3 is 15 residues long. CDR3 sequence (DNA): TGTGCCAGCAGTTTCGCCCGACAGGGAAGGGATGAGCAGTTCTTC. This codes for CASSFARQGRDEQFF.

This clonotype showed up just a few times. The genes are TRBV29-1 and TRBJ2-5; D might be TRBD1 (6 bases). There are 12 residues in the CDR3. V was trimmed by 8 bases and J by 0 bases, leaving 10 bases between them. CDR1 SQVTM and CDR2 ANQGSEA come from the germline V gene. The CDR3 DNA sequence: TGCAGCATAAGGGGGTACCAAGAGACCCAGTACTTC. It yields the protein CSIRGYQETQYF. Looking up the rest from reference TRBV29-1 and TRBJ2-5 gives the full variable domain: SAVISQKPSRDICQRGTSLTIQCQVDSQVTMMFWYRQQPGQSLTLIATANQGSEATYESGFVIDKFPISRPNLTFSTLTVSNMSPEDSSIYLCSIRGYQETQYFGPGTRLLVL.

The chain links TRBV5-6 to TRBJ2-7, with 9 bases fitting TRBD1. There are 15 residues in the CDR3. The germline CDR1 and CDR2 sequences are SGHDT and YYEEEE. V lost 3 bases, J lost 7 bases, and 11 bases stayed unmatched. For the CDR3, the DNA is TGTGCCAGCAGCTCCCCGATTGGGACAGGGTGGGAGCAGTACTTC. This sequence encodes CASSSPIGTGWEQYF.

This clonotype was found a few times. The chain recombines TRBV10-3 with TRBJ2-1; 12 bases match TRBD2. Germline V lookup: CDR1 ENHRY, CDR2 SYGVKD. The CDR3 consists of 15 residues. The junction had 4 bases not matched to a gene; V was cut back by 4 bases and J by 6 bases. The CDR3 DNA follows: TGTGCCATCAGTGGGACTAGCGGGGCCCGCAATGAGCAGTTCTTC. Its translation is CAISGTSGARNEQFF.

This clonotype occurred a few times. The chain combines TRBV11-2 with TRBJ2-7; 16 nucleotides line up with TRBD2. The CDR3 runs 19 residues. V gave up 3 bases and J gave up 1 base; unmatched junction bases: 9. Germline V gene data show CDR1 as SGHAT and CDR2 as FQNNGV. CDR3 coding DNA: TGTGCCAGCAGCTTGAAGGGACTAGCGGGAGGGCTTTGGTCCTACGAGCAGTACTTC. It specifies CASSLKGLAGGLWSYEQYF.

This clonotype was counted at least ten times. CDR3 sequence reads: CASSFGTIFGETQYF. The CDR3 DNA is TGTGCCAGCAGCTTCGGAACTATTTTTGGCGAGACCCAGTACTTC. The chain is built from TRBV5-5 and TRBJ2-5; D is unresolved. The germline V gene has CDR1 SGHKS and CDR2 YYEKEE (reference sequence). The germline V and J ends were trimmed by 2 bases and 5 bases, with 16 bases remaining between them. This CDR3 has 15 amino acids.

This clonotype came up many times. The V call is TRBV28, the J call TRBJ2-1, with 7 bases that match TRBD2. J gave up 7 bases and V 2 bases, and 2 bases lay outside the gene matches. There are 13 residues in the CDR3. The germline V gene has CDR1 MDHEN and CDR2 SYDVKM. CDR3 in amino acids: CASSLAGVNEQFF. CDR3 DNA: TGTGCCAGCAGTTTAGCGGGGGTGAATGAGCAGTTCTTC. The full variable domain, with the rest looked up from reference TRBV28 and TRBJ2-1, is DVKVTQSSRYLVKRTGEKVFLECVQDMDHENMFWYRQDPGLGLRLIYFSYDVKMKEKGDIPEGYSVSREKKERFSLILESASTNQTSMYLCASSLAGVNEQFFGPGTRLTVL.

The chain uses TRBV27 and TRBJ1-1; 11 nucleotides match TRBD1. This CDR3 has 22 amino acids. Germline loops: CDR1 MNHEY, CDR2 SMNVEV (reference sequence). J lost 5 bases, V lost 3 bases, and 26 bases had no gene match. CDR3 sequence (DNA): TGTGCCAGCAGTTTCTATAGCCGCCCAAGGACAGGGGGCAAAGAAAGGGGGACTGAAGCTTTCTTT. Translating gives CASSFYSRPRTGGKERGTEAFF.

This clonotype showed up just a few times. The chain couples TRBV7-9 to TRBJ2-1; D may correspond to TRBD1 or TRBD2 (5 bases each). The CDR3 totals 12 residues. V was cut by 4 bases and J by 9 bases, with 10 bases left in between. Looked up from germline, CDR1 is SEHNR and CDR2 is FQNEAQ (reference sequence). CDR3 in DNA: TGTGCCAGCAGCTGGCCCGGGGCTGAGCAGTTCTTC. It codes for CASSWPGAEQFF. Supplemented by reference TRBV7-9 and TRBJ2-1, the full variable domain reads DTGVSQNPRHKITKRGQNVTFRCDPISEHNRLYWYRQTLGQGPEFLTYFQNEAQLEKSRLLSDRFSAERPKGSFSTLEIQRTEQGDSAMYLCASSWPGAEQFFGPGTRLTVL.

The chain combines TRBV5-1 with TRBJ1-4; D is possibly TRBD1 (5 bases). The germline V gene encodes CDR1 SGHRS and CDR2 YFSETQ. V gave up 0 bases and J gave up 5 bases, with 11 bases separating them. CDR3 size: 15 residues. CDR3 amino acids: CASSLGQRINEKLFF. CDR3 nucleotide sequence: TGCGCCAGCAGCTTGGGACAGCGGATAAATGAAAAACTGTTTTTT. The whole variable domain, remainder taken from reference TRBV5-1 and TRBJ1-4, is KAGVTQTPRYLIKTRGQQVTLSCSPISGHRSVSWYQQTPGQGLQFLFEYFSETQRNKGNFPGRFSGRQFSNSRSEMNVSTLELGDSALYLCASSLGQRINEKLFFGSGTQLSVL.

This clonotype was counted between two and nine times. The genes are TRBV21-1 and TRBJ1-3. TRBV21-1 is a documented pseudogene. CDR3 size: 13 residues. The CDR3 DNA reads as TGTGCCAGCTTAAGGGAGACCGGAAACACCATATATTTT. It yields the protein CASLRETGNTIYF.

This clonotype was found a few times. This sequence joins TRBV15 and TRBJ1-5; D may be TRBD1 (5 bases). CDR3 length: 14 amino acids. Deletions cut 5 bases from V and 6 bases from J, with 14 bases between. CDR1 LNHNV and CDR2 YYDKDF come from the germline V gene (reference sequence). In nucleotides, the CDR3 is TGTGCCACCAGCGCTCCCAGGGATTTTCAGCCCCAGCATTTT. Its translation: CATSAPRDFQPQHF.

This chain uses TRBV4-3 with TRBJ2-5; TRBD1 agrees at 7 bases. This CDR3 comprises 17 residues. The V gene end was trimmed by 0 bases and the J gene end by 2 bases; junction bases not matched to a gene: 9. Germline V gene lookup returns CDR1 LGHNA and CDR2 YSLEER. For the CDR3, the DNA is TGCGCCAGCAGCCAAGACACAGGGGTCAGGGGGCAAGAGACCCAGTACTTC. Amino acids: CASSQDTGVRGQETQYF.

This chain uses TRBV29-1 with TRBJ2-3; 7 bases are shared with TRBD1. The germline gives CDR1 SQVTM, CDR2 ANQGSEA. Trimming removed 3 bases from V and 3 bases from J; junction bases left unmatched: 9. The CDR3 is 15 residues long. For the CDR3, the DNA is TGCAGCGTTGACCGAAGACAGGGAGAAACAGATACGCAGTATTTT. Protein sequence: CSVDRRQGETDTQYF.

This clonotype was detected ten times or more. The chain joins TRBV4-1 to TRBJ1-5; maybe TRBD1 (5 bases). This CDR3 has 14 residues. V lost 0 bases and J lost 6, with 9 bases in between. Germline CDR1 and CDR2: MGHRA and YSYEKL. The CDR3 sequence is CASSQDRGSQPQHF. In DNA form, the CDR3 reads TGCGCCAGCAGCCAAGACCGGGGGAGTCAGCCCCAGCATTTT.

A few counts support this clonotype. The J gene is TRBJ1-1, the V gene TRBV5-1, with D possibly TRBD1 on 5 matching bases. The CDR3 is 16 amino acids. The germline V and J ends were trimmed by 0 bases and 0 bases, with 12 bases remaining between them. Germline lookup yields CDR1 SGHRS and CDR2 YFSETQ. CDR3 sequence (DNA): TGCGCCAGCAGCTTGGCCGGGGACCAAGTGAACACTGAAGCTTTCTTT. It specifies CASSLAGDQVNTEAFF.

This rearrangement joins TRBV7-2 to TRBJ2-7; TRBD2 matches 9 bases. With V trimmed by 1 base and J by 1 base, 5 bases remained unmatched. CDR1 and CDR2 (germline): SGHTA, FQGNSA. There are 16 residues in the CDR3. DNA of the CDR3: TGTGCCAGCAGCTTAGGTTCTAGCGGGATGTCCTACGAGCAGTACGTC. Protein product: CASSLGSSGMSYEQYV.

The gene calls are TRBV28 and TRBJ2-7; D call uncertain. This CDR3 comprises 16 residues. V lost 6 bases and J lost 0, with 18 bases in between. Germline lookup yields CDR1 MDHEN and CDR2 SYDVKM. The CDR3: CASSFGPRKYSYEQYF. The DNA for the CDR3 is TGTGCCAGCAGCTTCGGTCCGCGGAAGTACTCCTACGAGCAGTACTTC.